This T cell receptor (beta chain) was recorded in a study of T cells after posttransplantation cyclophosphamide. Regarding the study as a whole: Blood and skin or GI T cell repertoires showed limited TRB overlap. Later blood repertoires were often dominated by clones from the donor CD8+ memory compartment. TRB clonality was highly associated with recipient CMV seropositivity and reactivation.

As regards this clone: Its specificity is unknown.

The CDR3 has 13 amino acids. Germline lookup yields CDR1 LNHDA and CDR2 SQIVND (reference sequence). V lost 0 bases and J 4 bases, leaving 3 bases between the germline ends. Using immunoSEQ multiplex PCR, the repertoire was profiled, and TCRdb retains in-frame clones only, with some absent. The sample holds approximately 450 clones, roughly 86% seen once. The V and J genes are TRBV19 and TRBJ2-2, with D uncertain. The receptor was isolated from a man aged 45-65 years. The sample comprised CD8+ T cells sorted from bone marrow. Written as DNA, the CDR3 is TGTGCCAGTAGTATAGAGAGCACCGGGGAGCTGTTTTTT. Its protein is CASSIESTGELFF.